This entry concerns a single T cell receptor (beta chain). Its antigen is not identified. None of the patients had undergone any treatment ahead of thyroid surgery. CDR1 is DFQATT, CDR2 SNEGSKA, per germline (reference sequence). The length of the CDR3 is 13 residues. With 5 bases clipped from V and 4 bases from J, the junction kept 4 bases outside the gene matches. The data originate from a study of metastatic and nonmetastatic thyroid tumors. Across the study: Comparison of repertoires was carried out across blood and tumor or nodule tissue from malignant and benign thyroid patients. Whole-study results and caveats: Patients with malignant thyroid tumors reportedly had significantly higher TCR beta diversity than those with benign nodules, in blood and tumor.

MiXCR reprocessed the PCR reads for TCRdb. The data show roughly 30,000 clones, under 25% seen once. Sequencing was performed on blood. This clonotype originated in a female donor with papillary thyroid cancer or a benign thyroid nodule (not recorded which). Some clones in this sample may be carry-over from other donors' samples. The chain joins TRBV20-1 to TRBJ1-5; 8 bases align to TRBD1. The CDR3 here is CSASGGANQPQHF. In nucleotides, the CDR3 is TGCAGTGCTTCAGGGGGCGCGAATCAGCCCCAGCATTTT.